The present entry profiles one T cell receptor (beta chain) with its context. Its antigen is unknown. The data derive from a study of post-analysis software for immune sequencing data. The wider study: In terms of disease course, relapsing-remitting, secondary progressive and progressive-relapsing multiple sclerosis were included.

The study's findings and limits: Patients used five TRBV segments, including TRBV5-6, TRBV5-1 and TRBV20-1, more often than controls. Batch-matched samples strongly co-clustered by F measure. There was significantly lower normalized Chao1 diversity in multiple sclerosis patients than in controls.

Looked up from germline, CDR1 is ENHRY and CDR2 is SYGVKD. Trimming took off 7 bases at V and 4 bases at J, with 19 bases between the two ends. The CDR3 spans 15 residues. cDNA libraries of TCR beta carried unique molecular identifiers. TCRdb reprocessed the PCR reads with MiXCR, giving one entry per CDR3 protein. Here the sample spans approximately 730,000 distinct CDR3 sequences, 46% being singletons. The specimen sequenced was blood. This sequence was found in a girl under 18 with multiple sclerosis. The chain joins TRBV10-3 to TRBJ2-5; a possible D gene is TRBD2 (6 bases). CDR3 sequence reads: CAITRGAGPRETQYF. The CDR3 DNA is TGTGCCATCACGCGAGGCGCGGGACCACGAGAGACCCAGTACTTC.